What follows are 8 T cell receptor beta chains derived from one specimen sequenced in a study of cytotoxic CD8 clonotypes in ibrutinib-treated CLL. TCRdb's copy holds only in-frame clones and misses some; the assay was immunoSEQ multiplex PCR. The sample lists some 150,000 clones; about 78% were seen once. The input for sequencing was PBMCs, taken after 24 months of ibrutinib treatment. Every receptor here comes from a human donor with chronic lymphocytic leukemia.

The chain joins TRBV7-2 to TRBJ1-2; D not certain. This CDR3 has 15 amino acids. V was shortened by 1 base and J by 7 bases, with 16 bases between the two germline ends. The V gene's germline CDR1 is SGHTA and CDR2 FQGNSA. CDR3 sequence: CASSLEGGWSGGYTF. CDR3 DNA sequence: TGTGCCAGCAGCTTAGAGGGCGGTTGGTCGGGTGGCTACACCTTC.

The V and J genes are TRBV4-3 and TRBJ2-7; tentatively, D is TRBD2 (6 bases). The germline V gene encodes CDR1 LGHNA and CDR2 YSLEER. V was clipped by 4 bases and J by 5 bases, with 15 bases between them. The CDR3 is 14 amino acids. CDR3 residues: CASSPRVSGDEQYF. The CDR3 nucleotides are TGCGCCAGCAGCCCCCGGGTTAGCGGCGACGAGCAGTACTTC.

The rearrangement joins TRBV7-9 to TRBJ2-3, with D hard to call. Trimming took off 0 bases at V and 0 bases at J, with 1 base between the two ends. Germline V lookup: CDR1 SEHNR, CDR2 FQNEAQ (reference sequence). The CDR3 is made up of 13 amino acids. The CDR3 DNA follows: TGTGCCAGCAGCTTAGCTAGCACAGATACGCAGTATTTT. It specifies CASSLASTDTQYF. The full variable domain, in which reference TRBV7-9 and TRBJ2-3 provide the parts outside the CDR3, is DTGVSQNPRHKITKRGQNVTFRCDPISEHNRLYWYRQTLGQGPEFLTYFQNEAQLEKSRLLSDRFSAERPKGSFSTLEIQRTEQGDSAMYLCASSLASTDTQYFGPGTRLTVL.

Remarks on this clone: Other nucleotide sequences from this sample produce the same CDR3. The chain uses TRBV14 and TRBJ1-1; no reliable D call. Between the trimmed V and J ends, which lost 1 base and 3 bases, there was a span of 6 bases. The CDR3 is 13 residues long. Looked up from germline, CDR1 is SGHDN and CDR2 is FVKESK. CDR3 sequence: CASSQGGYTEAFF. CDR3 DNA sequence: TGTGCCAGCAGCCAAGGAGGGTACACTGAAGCTTTCTTT.

The chain recombines TRBV30 with TRBJ2-3, with no clear D. V was cut by 4 bases and J by 0 bases, with 5 bases left in between. The CDR3 extends over 12 amino acids. Germline V gene lookup returns CDR1 GTSNPN and CDR2 SVGIG (reference sequence). CDR3: CAWTGSTDTQYF. Here the CDR3 DNA reads TGTGCCTGGACAGGTAGCACAGATACGCAGTATTTT.

This clone was recorded once. This chain links TRBV18 with TRBJ2-5, with TRBD2 matching 7 bases. Germline V gene data show CDR1 as KGHSH and CDR2 as LQKENI. V was clipped by 0 bases and J by 4 bases; unmatched bases: 2. CDR3 length: 14 residues. The CDR3 loop is CASSPPGGGETQYF. The CDR3 DNA reads as TGTGCCAGCTCACCACCTGGCGGGGGAGAGACCCAGTACTTC.

The gene calls are TRBV6-5 and TRBJ1-2, with a possible D match to TRBD1 (5 bases). Trimming removed 5 bases from V and 4 bases from J, with 14 bases in between. This CDR3 region has 14 residues. Germline assignment: CDR1 MNHEY and CDR2 SVGAGI. In DNA form, the CDR3 reads TGTGCCAGCAGTGCGACCGGGACGGCCTATGGCTACACCTTC. It yields the protein CASSATGTAYGYTF.

This sequence joins TRBV6-4 and TRBJ2-3; D perhaps matches TRBD1 (6 bases). The germline V gene encodes CDR1 MRHNA and CDR2 SNTAGT. The CDR3 has 18 residues. Trimming removed 3 bases from V and 5 bases from J, with 24 bases in between. CDR3 DNA sequence: TGTGCCAGCAGTGAAGACGGCGGACGAAGCCCCAGGGGAGATACGCAGTATTTT. Protein: CASSEDGGRSPRGDTQYF.